Following are 32 T cell receptor beta chains from one sample sequenced in a study of cytomegalovirus exposure and HLA in healthy donors. Vbeta (60) and Jbeta (13) primers were used in the PCR. TCRdb keeps only in-frame clones here, not all; method: immunoSEQ multiplex PCR. Of over 150,000 clones listed, approximately 79% are singletons. Sequencing input: PBMCs. These receptors were taken from a man aged 40-50 years in good health and CMV-seronegative.

This clone was found once. The rearrangement joins TRBV4-3 to TRBJ2-7; 8 nucleotides align to TRBD2. Looked up from germline, CDR1 is LGHNA and CDR2 is YSLEER. V was pared by 0 bases and J by 7 bases, with 8 bases of the junction left unmatched. The CDR3 contains 15 residues. The CDR3 region is CASSQDRGGGVEQYF. The CDR3 DNA reads TGCGCCAGCAGCCAAGATCGGGGGGGCGGAGTGGAGCAGTACTTC.

The chain links TRBV5-1 to TRBJ1-5; D gene ambiguous. This CDR3 spans 14 amino acids. V lost 0 bases and J 1 base, leaving 5 bases between the germline ends. Per germline, CDR1 SGHRS and CDR2 YFSETQ. The CDR3 sequence: CASSLDGSNQPQHF. Written as DNA, the CDR3 is TGCGCCAGCAGCTTGGATGGCAGCAATCAGCCCCAGCATTTT.

V is TRBV4-2 and J is TRBJ2-7; 8 nucleotides align to TRBD2. V was pared by 0 bases and J by 3 bases, with 13 bases of the junction left unmatched. Germline CDR1 and CDR2: LGHNA and YNFKEQ. The CDR3 is 18 residues long. DNA for the CDR3: TGTGCCAGCAGCCAAGATTGGGCGGGTAGCGGGGTTAACTACGAGCAGTACTTC. Translated: CASSQDWAGSGVNYEQYF.

This chain links TRBV21-1 with TRBJ2-7; TRBD2, the D gene given by the table, was not confirmed from the DNA. TRBV21-1 represents a pseudogene. The CDR3 is 13 amino acids. The CDR3 region is CAGLGPGGLEQYF. In nucleotides, the CDR3 is TGTGCCGGCTTGGGTCCGGGAGGTCTCGAGCAGTACTTC.

This chain links TRBV9 with TRBJ2-3; 7 nucleotides match TRBD1. The CDR3 loop spans 15 amino acids. Germline V gives CDR1 SGDLS, CDR2 YYNGEE. The V segment lost 4 bases and the J segment 0 bases; nucleotides outside the gene matches: 5. CDR3 DNA sequence: TGTGCCAGCAGCAGAACAGGGGCTAGCACAGATACGCAGTATTTT. Translating it yields CASSRTGASTDTQYF.

V gene TRBV11-2 combines with J gene TRBJ1-3, with TRBD1 matching over 8 bases. The trim removed 5 bases at V and 0 bases at J, leaving 12 bases unmatched. CDR1 is SGHAT, CDR2 FQNNGV, per germline. There are 18 residues in the CDR3. The CDR3 DNA reads TGTGCCAGCAGCGCCGGACAGGGTCGAGTCCGCTCTGGAAACACCATATATTTT. It is translated as CASSAGQGRVRSGNTIYF.

Written as DNA, the CDR3 is TGTGCCAGTAGGGACAGGGGTGGAAACACCATATATTTT. Its protein product is CASRDRGGNTIYF. The chain recombines TRBV19 with TRBJ1-3, with 9 bases matching TRBD1. Trimming took 6 bases from V and 3 from J; bases not matched to a gene: 0. Germline-derived CDR1 and CDR2 are LNHDA and SQIVND (reference sequence). The CDR3 has 13 amino acids.

This chain links TRBV6-6 with TRBJ2-1; 8 bases fit TRBD2. The CDR3 loop spans 14 amino acids. Germline V gene sequence: CDR1 MNHNY, CDR2 SVGAGI (reference sequence). The trim removed 6 bases at V and 8 bases at J, leaving 9 bases unmatched. The CDR3 protein is CASRKLAGLDEQFF. The CDR3 region has the DNA TGTGCCAGCAGGAAATTAGCGGGGTTGGATGAGCAGTTCTTC.

The chain links TRBV5-5 to TRBJ2-7, with D unresolved. The V end was cut by 0 bases, the J end by 4 bases, with 2 bases between. The germline V gene encodes CDR1 SGHKS and CDR2 YYEKEE (reference sequence). This CDR3 is 11 amino acids long. CDR3: CASSLAYEQYF. DNA for the CDR3: TGTGCCAGCAGCTTGGCTTACGAGCAGTACTTC.

The rearrangement links TRBV5-6 to TRBJ2-1; 13 nucleotides line up with TRBD2. Germline V CDR1 and CDR2: SGHDT, YYEEEE. The CDR3 has 15 amino acids. V trimming: 6 bases; J trimming: 9 bases; junction bases outside the gene matches: 9. The CDR3 DNA follows: TGTGCCAGCACCGAGACTAGCGGGGGGCAGAGTGAGCAGTTCTTC. It codes for CASTETSGGQSEQFF.

The gene calls are TRBV11-1 and TRBJ2-2; 10 bases fit TRBD1. The germline V gene encodes CDR1 SGHAT and CDR2 FQDESV (reference sequence). Trimming removed 4 bases from V and 2 bases from J; junction bases left unmatched: 1. The CDR3 totals 15 residues. The CDR3 DNA is TGTGCCAGCAGCTGGGACAGGGGAAACACCGGGGAGCTGTTTTTT. It codes for CASSWDRGNTGELFF. The full variable domain, completed using reference TRBV11-1 and TRBJ2-2, is EAEVAQSPRYKITEKSQAVAFWCDPISGHATLYWYRQILGQGPELLVQFQDESVVDDSQLPKDRFSAERLKGVDSTLKIQPAELGDSAMYLCASSWDRGNTGELFFGEGSRLTVL.

This chain connects TRBV27 to TRBJ2-1, with D perhaps matching TRBD2 (5 bases). The length of the CDR3 is 17 residues. Germline assignment: CDR1 MNHEY and CDR2 SMNVEV (reference sequence). V was cut by 2 bases and J by 3 bases, with 17 bases left in between. DNA of the CDR3: TGTGCCAGCAGTTTAGCAACCCCCGGACTTCGCTACAATGAGCAGTTCTTC. Translated: CASSLATPGLRYNEQFF.

V gene TRBV7-9 combines with J gene TRBJ1-3; weak D call: TRBD1 (5 bases). The CDR3 loop spans 16 amino acids. Between the trimmed V and J ends, which lost 5 bases and 1 base, there was a span of 15 bases. Germline V lookup: CDR1 SEHNR, CDR2 FQNEAQ (reference sequence). In DNA form, the CDR3 reads TGTGCCAGCAGCAGATCGACAGCTCGTTCTGGAAACACCATATATTTT. Translating it yields CASSRSTARSGNTIYF.

This chain connects TRBV19 to TRBJ2-1, with 7 bases aligning to TRBD1. Germline assignment: CDR1 LNHDA and CDR2 SQIVND (reference sequence). The CDR3 length is 15 residues. J lost 9 bases, V lost 5 bases, and 13 bases had no gene match. Here the CDR3 reads CASSLGTAGRSEQFF. As DNA, the CDR3 is TGTGCCAGTAGTCTTGGGACAGCCGGTAGGAGTGAGCAGTTCTTC.

The chain links TRBV19 to TRBJ1-1; perhaps TRBD1 as D (6 bases). The CDR3 is 14 residues long. Between the trimmed V and J ends, which lost 6 bases and 3 bases, there was a span of 14 bases. The germline V gene encodes CDR1 LNHDA and CDR2 SQIVND (reference sequence). The CDR3 region is CASSRLPGDTEAFF. For the CDR3, the DNA is TGTGCCAGTAGCAGGCTTCCAGGGGACACTGAAGCTTTCTTT.

The chain employs TRBV27 and TRBJ2-7; 7 nucleotides line up with TRBD2. Germline CDR1 MNHEY, CDR2 SMNVEV (reference sequence). This CDR3 spans 17 amino acids. Trimming took 10 bases from V and 3 from J; bases not matched to a gene: 21. The CDR3 loop is CATNRHKLAATGYEQYF. Here the CDR3 DNA reads TGTGCCACCAATCGACATAAGCTAGCGGCTACAGGCTACGAGCAGTACTTC.

The chain links TRBV6-6 to TRBJ1-1; 7 bases are a match to TRBD1. The CDR3 is made up of 15 amino acids. CDR1 is MNHNY and CDR2 is SVGAGI in the germline V gene (reference sequence). Trimming took 7 bases from V and 0 from J; bases not matched to a gene: 8. CDR3 bases: TGTGCCAGCAATCCAGGGACAGCGATGAACACTGAAGCTTTCTTT. Amino acid sequence: CASNPGTAMNTEAFF.

This chain joins TRBV18 and TRBJ2-7; 11 positions agree with TRBD1. Germline-derived CDR1 and CDR2 are KGHSH and LQKENI. The V and J ends lost 2 bases and 6 bases, in that order; junction bases with no gene match: 3. This CDR3 spans 14 amino acids. The CDR3 sequence: CASSPGDRGVEQYF. DNA of the CDR3: TGTGCCAGCTCACCAGGGGACAGGGGGGTCGAGCAGTACTTC.

V is TRBV30 and J is TRBJ1-1; D is perhaps TRBD1 (5 bases). Germline V gives CDR1 GTSNPN, CDR2 SVGIG (reference sequence). The ends were cut back, 1 base at V and 1 base at J, with 13 bases in the middle. There are 15 residues in the CDR3. In DNA form, the CDR3 reads TGTGCCTGGAGTGACGGGGGTATATCGAACACTGAAGCTTTCTTT. Translated: CAWSDGGISNTEAFF. Looking up the rest from reference TRBV30 and TRBJ1-1 gives the full variable domain: SQTIHQWPATLVQPVGSPLSLECTVEGTSNPNLYWYRQAAGRGLQLLFYSVGIGQISSEVPQNLSASRPQDRQFILSSKKLLLSDSGFYLCAWSDGGISNTEAFFGQGTRLTVV.

The rearrangement links TRBV15 to TRBJ2-5; 9 positions match TRBD2. The V and J ends lost 0 bases and 7 bases, in that order; junction bases with no gene match: 6. The CDR3 is 15 amino acids. The germline CDR1 and CDR2 sequences are LNHNV and YYDKDF (reference sequence). The CDR3 is CATSRDGKRGATQYF. In DNA, the CDR3 is TGTGCCACCAGCAGAGATGGGAAGCGGGGGGCGACCCAGTACTTC. Based on the CDR3 plus reference TRBV15 and TRBJ2-5, the full variable domain is DAMVIQNPRYQVTQFGKPVTLSCSQTLNHNVMYWYQQKSSQAPKLLFHYYDKDFNNEADTPDNFQSRRPNTSFCFLDIRSPGLGDTAMYLCATSRDGKRGATQYFGPGTRLLVL.

In the case of this clone: Additional DNA sequences in this sample encode the identical CDR3. This rearrangement joins TRBV4-3 to TRBJ2-7, with no clear D. This CDR3 is built from 15 residues. Germline V gene data show CDR1 as LGHNA and CDR2 as YSLEER. V was clipped by 0 bases and J by 4 bases, with 13 bases between them. CDR3 loop: CASSQETSTLYEQYF. As DNA, the CDR3 is TGCGCCAGCAGCCAAGAGACATCGACCCTGTACGAGCAGTACTTC.

The table lists this clone with a few counts. The conserved phenylalanine or tryptophan is not found at the CDR3 terminus, so this likely reflects a read error. The genes are TRBV6-6 and TRBJ2-7; D ambiguous. The V gene's germline CDR1 is MNHNY and CDR2 SVGAGI (reference sequence). V shed 6 bases and J shed 0 bases, with 9 bases lying between them. The CDR3 length is 13 residues. The CDR3 region has the DNA TGTGCCAGCAGCCCAGACAACTCCTACGAGCAGTACCTC. Translated: CASSPDNSYEQYL.

J is TRBJ1-1 and V is TRBV13; possibly TRBD1 for D (6 bases). The V end lost 5 bases, the J end lost 8 bases, and 12 bases lay between the germline ends. The germline V gene has CDR1 PRHDT and CDR2 FYEKMQ (reference sequence). The CDR3 is made up of 12 amino acids. CDR3 protein: CASSAGQIEAFF. CDR3 DNA sequence: TGTGCCAGCAGCGCCGGACAGATCGAAGCTTTCTTT.

This clone was seen a single time. J is TRBJ2-3 and V is TRBV4-3; tentative D call: TRBD2 (6 bases). The CDR3 loop spans 16 amino acids. The germline CDR1 and CDR2 sequences are LGHNA and YSLEER. The V end lost 6 bases, the J end lost 4 bases, and 20 bases lay between the germline ends. CDR3 in DNA: TGCGCCAGCAGTCGCCAGGGCGGGACGGGGGCAGATACGCAGTATTTT. Protein product: CASSRQGGTGADTQYF.

The chain combines TRBV9 with TRBJ2-7; no definite D call. CDR1 and CDR2 (germline): SGDLS, YYNGEE. The germline V and J ends were trimmed by 0 bases and 2 bases, with 6 bases remaining between them. This CDR3 has 13 residues. The CDR3 DNA reads as TGTGCCAGCAGCGTAGGTGCTACCTACGAGCAGTACTTC. Its translation is CASSVGATYEQYF. The entire variable domain, with the rest obtained from reference TRBV9 and TRBJ2-7, is as follows: DSGVTQTPKHLITATGQRVTLRCSPRSGDLSVYWYQQSLDQGLQFLIQYYNGEERAKGNILERFSAQQFPDLHSELNLSSLELGDSALYFCASSVGATYEQYFGPGTRLTVT.

V gene TRBV9 combines with J gene TRBJ1-1, with D tentatively TRBD1 (5 bases). The germline V gene has CDR1 SGDLS and CDR2 YYNGEE. V lost 4 bases, J lost 4 bases, and 14 bases lay in between. This CDR3 has 14 residues. The DNA of the CDR3 is TGTGCCAGCAGCCTACAGGTGGGCTCCACTGAAGCTTTCTTT. This encodes CASSLQVGSTEAFF.

V is TRBV4-2 and J is TRBJ2-2, with 13 bases fitting TRBD2. The CDR3 runs 18 residues. After removal of 1 base from V and 1 base from J, the junction contained 3 bases not matched to a gene. Germline-derived CDR1 and CDR2 are LGHNA and YNFKEQ. This CDR3 reads CASSQGGLAGLNTGELFF. The DNA for the CDR3 is TGTGCCAGCAGCCAAGGGGGACTAGCGGGGTTGAACACCGGGGAGCTGTTTTTT.

The chain couples TRBV10-3 to TRBJ1-5, with D possibly matching TRBD1 (6 bases). Germline loops: CDR1 ENHRY, CDR2 SYGVKD. The CDR3 covers 13 residues. The V gene lost 6 bases and the J gene lost 6 bases, with 12 bases spanning the gap. The DNA for the CDR3 is TGTGCCATCAGCGTATCCAGGGGTCAGCCCCAGCATTTT. Protein: CAISVSRGQPQHF.

This clone was seen just once. The V and J genes are TRBV10-3 and TRBJ1-2; TRBD1 aligns across 7 bases. Losses at the gene ends were 2 bases for V and 7 bases for J; bases not matched to a gene: 10. Per the germline V gene, CDR1 is ENHRY and CDR2 is SYGVKD. This CDR3 spans 15 amino acids. The chain's CDR3 is CAISETGQVIGGYTF. CDR3 coding DNA: TGTGCCATCAGTGAGACCGGACAGGTCATTGGTGGCTACACCTTC.

V usage is TRBV5-6 and J usage is TRBJ1-3; D is ambiguous. The V end was cut by 3 bases, the J end by 2 bases, with 9 bases between. This CDR3 contains 14 residues. Germline CDR1 and CDR2: SGHDT and YYEEEE. CDR3 in amino acids: CASSWSGTGNTIYF. CDR3 coding DNA: TGTGCCAGCAGCTGGAGCGGAACTGGAAACACCATATATTTT.

The CDR3: CASGLAGGRTDTQYF. The CDR3, as DNA: TGTGCTAGTGGTTTAGCGGGGGGGCGAACAGATACGCAGTATTTT. V usage is TRBV12-5 and J usage is TRBJ2-3; 10 positions agree with TRBD2. The V gene's germline CDR1 is LGHNT and CDR2 FRNRAP. V trimming: 3 bases; J trimming: 3 bases; junction bases outside the gene matches: 3. CDR3 length equals 15 residues. Based on the CDR3 plus reference TRBV12-5 and TRBJ2-3, the full variable domain is DARVTQTPRHKVTEMGQEVTMRCQPILGHNTVFWYRQTMMQGLELLAYFRNRAPLDDSGMPKDRFSAEMPDATLATLKIQPSEPRDSAVYFCASGLAGGRTDTQYFGPGTRLTVL.

This clone was observed a single time. This chain connects TRBV1 to TRBJ2-7; the D call of TRBD1 is as the table states it, not checked on the DNA. TRBV1 is an annotated pseudogene. The CDR3 has 14 amino acids. This CDR3 is CTSSSRTGKGEQYF. The CDR3, as DNA: TGCACCAGCAGCAGTCGGACAGGGAAGGGAGAGCAGTACTTC.